Listed below are T cell receptor beta chains from one sample, sequenced in a study of blood T cell repertoires in COVID-19. Measured with immunoSEQ multiplex PCR; TCRdb has only the in-frame clones, and not every one. The sample contains fewer than 150,000 clones, approximately 83% of which appear only once. Sample: peripheral blood. The receptor source for this set is a woman aged 50 to 60 who had recovered from COVID-19. CDR3s include the opening cysteine and the closing phenylalanine or tryptophan. D genes are given only for firm matches. Not all rows give a size; the values are once, few, many and, for expanded clones, a class.

TRBV11-1	-	TRBD2	TRBJ2-5	CASSLRLAGGQETQYF	TGTGCCAGCAGCTTAAGGCTAGCGGGGGGTCAAGAGACCCAGTACTTC
TRBV6-4	-	-	TRBJ2-7	CASSDRGFYEQYF	TGTGCCAGCAGTGACAGGGGGTTCTACGAGCAGTACTTC
TRBV21-1	-	-	TRBJ2-2	CASSKGGGGNTGELFF	TGTGCCAGCAGCAAAGGGGGCGGGGGAAACACCGGGGAGCTGTTTTTT
TRBV28	-	TRBD2	TRBJ2-2	CASRTSLAGSATGELFF	TGTGCCAGCAGGACGTCACTAGCGGGGTCCGCCACCGGGGAGCTGTTTTTT
TRBV12-3/TRBV12-4	-	-	TRBJ1-6	CASRAVSNSPLHF	TGTGCCAGCAGGGCGGTTAGTAATTCACCCCTCCACTTT
TRBV6-5	-	-	TRBJ1-1	CASRYGRGTEAFF	TGTGCCAGCAGATACGGCAGGGGAACTGAAGCTTTCTTT
TRBV11-3	-	-	TRBJ2-2	CASSSIRGMNTGELFF	TGTGCCAGCAGCTCCATCAGGGGAATGAACACCGGGGAGCTGTTTTTT
TRBV11-3	-	TRBD2	TRBJ2-2	CASSARGGTSGNTGELFF	TGTGCCAGCAGCGCCAGAGGAGGAACTAGCGGGAACACCGGGGAGCTGTTTTTT
TRBV5-4	-	TRBD2	TRBJ2-5	CASSFGGERETQYF	TGTGCCAGCAGCTTTGGGGGGGAGAGAGAGACCCAGTACTTC
TRBV3-1/TRBV3-2	-	-	TRBJ1-1	CASSQEGRGTEAFF	TGTGCCAGCAGCCAAGAAGGTCGGGGGACTGAAGCTTTCTTT
TRBV7-8	-	-	TRBJ1-1	CASSRGHQALRVNTEAFF	TGTGCCAGCAGCCGCGGACACCAAGCACTTAGGGTGAACACTGAAGCTTTCTTT
TRBV5-1	-	TRBD1	TRBJ1-2	CASSLNRGGYTF	TGCGCCAGCAGCTTAAACAGGGGTGGCTACACCTTC
TRBV11-1	-	-	TRBJ2-5	CASSFRLAKETQYF	TGTGCCAGCAGCTTCCGGCTAGCTAAAGAGACCCAGTACTTC
TRBV24-1	-	TRBD1	TRBJ1-1	CATRSRQGYDAEAFF	TGTGCCACCAGAAGTAGACAGGGCTACGATGCTGAAGCTTTCTTT
TRBV4-3	-	-	TRBJ2-1	CASSQESSSYNEQFF	TGCGCCAGCAGCCAAGAATCGAGCTCCTACAATGAGCAGTTCTTC
TRBV11-3	-	TRBD1	TRBJ1-1	CASSDRVGTEAFF	TGTGCCAGCAGCGACAGGGTAGGCACTGAAGCTTTCTTT
TRBV19	-	-	TRBJ2-7	CASSIDKLSGTYEQYF	TGTGCCAGTAGTATTGACAAGCTCTCGGGGACATACGAGCAGTACTTC
TRBV2	-	TRBD1	TRBJ2-3	CASSKDRDKYF	TGTGCCAGCAGTAAGGACAGGGATAAGTATTTT
TRBV5-4	few	TRBD1	TRBJ2-2	CASSLGAGTGVIAGELFF	TGTGCCAGCAGCTTGGGAGCCGGGACAGGGGTTATCGCCGGGGAGCTGTTTTTT
TRBV5-4	-	-	TRBJ2-2	CASSQWTDTGELFF	TGTGCCAGCAGCCAGTGGACAGACACCGGGGAGCTGTTTTTT
TRBV6-1	-	-	TRBJ1-6	CASSDILGAPLHF	TGTGCCAGCAGTGATATCCTAGGGGCACCCCTCCACTTT
TRBV5-4	few	TRBD1	TRBJ1-4	CATSRSFRDSNEKLFF	TGTGCCACCTCGAGGTCTTTCCGGGACAGCAATGAAAAACTGTTTTTT
TRBV4-3	-	-	TRBJ1-2	CASSPQGHYGYTF	TGCGCCAGCAGCCCACAGGGACACTATGGCTACACCTTC
TRBV3-1/TRBV3-2	-	TRBD1	TRBJ1-2	CASSRRQGSYGYTF	TGTGCCAGCAGCCGCCGACAGGGGAGCTATGGCTACACCTTC
TRBV10-3	-	-	TRBJ2-7	CAIRGQKVPYEQYF	TGTGCCATCAGAGGACAGAAAGTCCCCTACGAGCAGTACTTC
TRBV2	-	TRBD1	TRBJ2-2	CASSSLTGVNTGELFF	TGTGCCAGCAGTTCACTGACAGGGGTGAACACCGGGGAGCTGTTTTTT
TRBV7-6	-	-	TRBJ1-1	CASSLGGGRVGVSESFF	TGTGCCAGCAGCTTAGGCGGGGGTCGTGTCGGGGTCTCGGAATCTTTCTTT
TRBV6-5	-	-	TRBJ1-5	CASRLTQPQHF	TGTGCCAGCAGACTAACTCAGCCCCAGCATTTT
TRBV5-1	-	TRBD1	TRBJ1-3	CASSSGQGTRSGNTIYF	TGCGCCAGCAGCTCGGGACAGGGGACACGCTCTGGAAACACCATATATTTT
TRBV7-9	-	TRBD1	TRBJ2-4	CASSVTGEDIQYF	TGTGCCAGCAGCGTGACAGGGGAAGACATTCAGTACTTC
TRBV6-6	-	-	TRBJ1-1	CASSYGSGSTEAFF	TGTGCCAGCAGTTATGGGTCGGGGAGCACTGAAGCTTTCTTT
TRBV4-2	-	-	TRBJ1-2	CASSQTKTGLGYGYTF	TGTGCCAGCAGCCAAACCAAAACAGGGTTAGGCTATGGCTACACCTTC
TRBV30	-	-	TRBJ1-4	CAAGGGLIIYEKLFF	TGTGCCGCCGGCGGGGGGCTTATCATTTATGAAAAACTGTTTTTT
TRBV19	-	-	TRBJ2-5	CASSTSETQYF	TGTGCCAGTAGTACCTCCGAGACCCAGTACTTC
TRBV6-5	-	-	TRBJ2-7	CASSYSRHQDEQYF	TGTGCCAGCAGTTACTCACGCCACCAGGACGAGCAGTACTTC
TRBV9	once	-	TRBJ2-7	CASSVAAGYEQYF	TGTGCCAGCAGCGTAGCGGCAGGCTACGAGCAGTACTTC
TRBV19	few	TRBD1	TRBJ1-2	CASSIRDRSSSAF	TGTGCCAGTAGTATCCGGGACAGGTCGAGTTCTGCCTTC
TRBV12-5	-	-	TRBJ1-5	CASGLVQGRPYSNQPQHF	TGTGCTAGTGGTTTGGTACAGGGAAGGCCTTATAGCAATCAGCCCCAGCATTTT
TRBV2	-	-	TRBJ1-1	CASLRTVNTEAFF	TGTGCCAGTCTAAGAACAGTGAACACTGAAGCTTTCTTT
TRBV30	-	-	TRBJ1-4	CAWSWASRNEKLFF	TGTGCCTGGAGTTGGGCCAGCCGGAATGAAAAACTGTTTTTT
TRBV7-3	few	-	TRBJ1-6	CASSLTGRNSPLHF	TGTGCCAGCAGCTTAACGGGCAGGAATTCACCCCTCCACTTT
TRBV2	-	TRBD1	TRBJ1-5	CASSENRGDQPQHF	TGTGCCAGCAGTGAAAACAGGGGGGATCAGCCCCAGCATTTT